The clone carrying this TCR beta chain was counted a single time. Mismatch with germline at one junction end may stem from a read error. The authors sequenced TCR beta from blood CD8+ and CD4+ T cells. FACS enriched CD8+ TEMRA cells, while bulk CD8+ and CD4+ were negatively isolated. RNA, at about 0.45 to 1 ug, was reverse transcribed with random hexamers. It was immunoSEQ multiplex PCR that amplified TCR beta CDR3 across 54 Vbeta and 13 Jbeta. TCRdb analysed the immunoSEQ multiplex PCR reads with MiXCR anew, one entry per CDR3 protein. Among under 350,000 distinct CDR3 sequences listed, under 95% were seen once. Germline CDR1 and CDR2: DFQATT and SNEGSKA (reference sequence). The CDR3 is made up of 12 amino acids. The entry originates in a study of CD8 T cells in Susac syndrome.

This chain connects TRBV20-1 to TRBJ2-1, with D uncertain. The clonotype originates from a human donor with multiple sclerosis. Material: CD4+ T cells from PBMCs. This CDR3 reads CRATGLPNEQFF. Written as DNA, the CDR3 is TGCAGGGCTACGGGCCTCCCCAATGAGCAGTTCTTC.